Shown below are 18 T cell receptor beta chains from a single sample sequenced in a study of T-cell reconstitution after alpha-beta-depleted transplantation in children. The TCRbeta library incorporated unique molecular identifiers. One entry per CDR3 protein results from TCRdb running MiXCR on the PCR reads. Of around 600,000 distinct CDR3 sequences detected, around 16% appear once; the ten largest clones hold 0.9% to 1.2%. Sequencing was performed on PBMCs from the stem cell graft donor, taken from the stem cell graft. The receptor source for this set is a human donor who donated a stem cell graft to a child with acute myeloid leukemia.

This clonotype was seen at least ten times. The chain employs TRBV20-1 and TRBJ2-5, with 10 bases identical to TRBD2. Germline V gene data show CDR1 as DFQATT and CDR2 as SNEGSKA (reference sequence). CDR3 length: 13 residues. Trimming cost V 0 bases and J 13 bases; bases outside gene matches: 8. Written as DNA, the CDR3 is TGCAGTGCTAGAGAGGCTAGCGGGGGTGGTCCGTACTTC. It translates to CSAREASGGGPYF.

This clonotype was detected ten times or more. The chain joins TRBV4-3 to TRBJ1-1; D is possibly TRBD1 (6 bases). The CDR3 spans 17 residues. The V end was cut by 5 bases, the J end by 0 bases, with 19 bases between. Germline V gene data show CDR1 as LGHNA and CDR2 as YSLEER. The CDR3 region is CASSRAGDSILNTEAFF. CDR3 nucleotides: TGCGCCAGCAGCAGGGCAGGGGACTCTATCTTGAACACTGAAGCTTTCTTT.

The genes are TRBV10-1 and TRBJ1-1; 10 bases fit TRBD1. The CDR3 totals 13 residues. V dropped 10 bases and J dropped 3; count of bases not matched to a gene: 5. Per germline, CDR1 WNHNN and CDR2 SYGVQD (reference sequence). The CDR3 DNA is TGCGCCATGCTCGGACAGGGGGACACTGAAGCTTTCTTT. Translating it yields CAMLGQGDTEAFF.

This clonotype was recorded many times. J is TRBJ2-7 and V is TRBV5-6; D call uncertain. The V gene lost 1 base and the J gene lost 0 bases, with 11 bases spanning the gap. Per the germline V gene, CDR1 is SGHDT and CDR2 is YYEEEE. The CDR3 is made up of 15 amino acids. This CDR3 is CASSLIGISSYEQYV. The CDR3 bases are TGTGCCAGCAGCTTGATCGGAATTAGCTCCTACGAGCAGTACGTC.

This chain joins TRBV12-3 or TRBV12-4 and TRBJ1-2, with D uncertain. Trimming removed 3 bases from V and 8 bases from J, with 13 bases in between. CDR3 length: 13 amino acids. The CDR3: CASSLGLFFGYTF. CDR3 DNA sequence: TGTGCCAGCAGTTTGGGCCTTTTTTTCGGCTACACCTTC.

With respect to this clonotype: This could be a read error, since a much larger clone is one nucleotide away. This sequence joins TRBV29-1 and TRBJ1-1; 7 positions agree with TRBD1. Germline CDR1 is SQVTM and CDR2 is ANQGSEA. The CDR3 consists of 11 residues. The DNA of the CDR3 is TGCAGCGCTGAAGGGACAGCCGAAGCTTTCTTT. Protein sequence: CSAEGTAEAFF.

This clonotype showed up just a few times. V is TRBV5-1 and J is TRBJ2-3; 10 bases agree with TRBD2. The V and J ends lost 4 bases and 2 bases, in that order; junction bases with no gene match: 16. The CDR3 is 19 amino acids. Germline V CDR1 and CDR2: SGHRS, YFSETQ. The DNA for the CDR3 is TGCGCCAGCAGCGCGGGACTAGCGTCCGGAGGGGGATACACAGATACGCAGTATTTT. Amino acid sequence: CASSAGLASGGGYTDTQYF.

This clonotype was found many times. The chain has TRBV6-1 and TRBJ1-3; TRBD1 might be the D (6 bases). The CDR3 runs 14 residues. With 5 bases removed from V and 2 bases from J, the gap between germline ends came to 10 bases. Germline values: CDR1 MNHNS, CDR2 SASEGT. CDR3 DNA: TGTGCCAGCAGTCTTTCAGGGGCTGGAAACACCATATATTTT. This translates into CASSLSGAGNTIYF.

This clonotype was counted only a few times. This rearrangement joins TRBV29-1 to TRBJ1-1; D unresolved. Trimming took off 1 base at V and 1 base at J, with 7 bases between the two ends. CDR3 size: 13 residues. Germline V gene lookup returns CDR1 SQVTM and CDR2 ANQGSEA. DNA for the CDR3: TGCAGCGTTGAAGTGCTGGGGAACACTGAAGCTTTCTTT. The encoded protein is CSVEVLGNTEAFF.

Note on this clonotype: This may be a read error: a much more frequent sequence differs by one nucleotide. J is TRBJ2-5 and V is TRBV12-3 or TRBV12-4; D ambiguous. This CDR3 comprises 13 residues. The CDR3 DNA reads TGTGCCAGCAGCTACAGTGTTCAAGAGAGCCAGTACTTC. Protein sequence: CASSYSVQESQYF.

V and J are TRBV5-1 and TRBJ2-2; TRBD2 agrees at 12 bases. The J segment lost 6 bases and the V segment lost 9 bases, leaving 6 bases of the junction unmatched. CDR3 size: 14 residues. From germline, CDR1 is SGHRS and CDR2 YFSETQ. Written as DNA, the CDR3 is TGCGCCACCCAACGACTAGCGGGGGCCGGGGAGCTGTTTTTT. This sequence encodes CATQRLAGAGELFF.

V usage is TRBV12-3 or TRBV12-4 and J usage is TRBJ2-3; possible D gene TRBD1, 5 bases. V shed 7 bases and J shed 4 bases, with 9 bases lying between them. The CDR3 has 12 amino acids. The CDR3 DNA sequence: TGTGCCAGCAAGTCAGGGCCAGATACGCAGTATTTT. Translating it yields CASKSGPDTQYF.

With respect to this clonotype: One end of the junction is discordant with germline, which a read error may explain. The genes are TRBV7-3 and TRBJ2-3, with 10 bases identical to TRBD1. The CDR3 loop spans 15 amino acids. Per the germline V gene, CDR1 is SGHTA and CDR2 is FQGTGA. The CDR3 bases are TGTGACAGCAGCCCGGGACAGGGGAGGTGGGATACGCAGTATTTT. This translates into CDSSPGQGRWDTQYF.

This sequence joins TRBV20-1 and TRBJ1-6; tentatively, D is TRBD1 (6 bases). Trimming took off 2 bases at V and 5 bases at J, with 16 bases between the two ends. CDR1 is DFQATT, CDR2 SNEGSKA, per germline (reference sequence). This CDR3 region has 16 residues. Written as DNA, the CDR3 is TGCAGTGCTAGACCGGACAGACTACGTAATAATTCACCCCTCCACTTT. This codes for CSARPDRLRNNSPLHF.

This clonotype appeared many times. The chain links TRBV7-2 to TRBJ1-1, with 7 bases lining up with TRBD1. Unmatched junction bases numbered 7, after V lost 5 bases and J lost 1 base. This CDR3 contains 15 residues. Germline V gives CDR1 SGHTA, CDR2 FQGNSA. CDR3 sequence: CASSALQGSNTEAFF. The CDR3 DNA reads TGTGCCAGCAGCGCCCTACAGGGGTCGAACACTGAAGCTTTCTTT.

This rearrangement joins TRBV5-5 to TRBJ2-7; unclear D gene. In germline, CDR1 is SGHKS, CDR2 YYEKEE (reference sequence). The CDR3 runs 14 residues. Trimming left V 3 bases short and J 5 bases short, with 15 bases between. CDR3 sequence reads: CASSSPGLSDEQYF. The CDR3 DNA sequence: TGTGCCAGCAGCTCCCCGGGCCTCTCTGACGAGCAGTACTTC.

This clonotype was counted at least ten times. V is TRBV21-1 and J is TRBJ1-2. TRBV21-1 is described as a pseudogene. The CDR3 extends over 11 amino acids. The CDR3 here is CASSKRISYTF. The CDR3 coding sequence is TGTGCCAGCAGCAAACGAATAAGCTACACCTTC.

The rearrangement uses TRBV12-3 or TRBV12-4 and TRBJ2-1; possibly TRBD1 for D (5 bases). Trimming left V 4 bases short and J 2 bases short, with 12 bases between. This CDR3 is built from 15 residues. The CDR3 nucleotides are TGTGCCAGCAGTTCGGTTCAAGGGGCCTACAATGAGCAGTTCTTC. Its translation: CASSSVQGAYNEQFF.